The rows below give T cell receptor beta chains drawn from one sample of a study of blood T cell repertoires in COVID-19. TCRdb's copy holds only in-frame clones and misses some; the assay was immunoSEQ multiplex PCR. Of approximately 120,000 clones in the sample, 88% were seen once. Sequenced material: peripheral blood. All receptors derive from an elderly woman with acute or convalescent COVID-19. Each CDR3 is given with its conserved first and last residue. D genes are given only for firm matches. For some rows the clone size is stated as once, few or many, or as a class when expanded; others skip it.

cdr3_nt	cdr3_aa	d_call	v_call	j_call	clone_size
TGTGCCAGCAGCCGAGGATCTTGGCAAGAGACCCAGTACTTC	CASSRGSWQETQYF	.	TRBV11-2	TRBJ2-5	.
TGTGCCAGCAGCGTGGGACTAGCGGGGGCCTACGAGCAGTACTTC	CASSVGLAGAYEQYF	TRBD2	TRBV9	TRBJ2-7	.
TGTGCCAGCAGTGAAGAGGGACAGAGGTTGGGCTACACCTTC	CASSEEGQRLGYTF	TRBD1	TRBV2	TRBJ1-2	.
TGCGCCAGCAGCTTGGTCCCTAGCGGGGGAGCCTACCAAGAGACCCAGTACTTC	CASSLVPSGGAYQETQYF	TRBD2	TRBV5-1	TRBJ2-5	.
TGCGCCAGCAGCCAAATATCGGGGGGAATCTATGGCTACACCTTC	CASSQISGGIYGYTF	.	TRBV4-1	TRBJ1-2	once
TGTGCCACCCAGGGTACGAATAATTCACCCCTCCACTTT	CATQGTNNSPLHF	.	TRBV2	TRBJ1-6	.
TGTGCCAGCAGTTTATCGAGGCCAAATCAGCCCCAGCATTTT	CASSLSRPNQPQHF	.	TRBV27	TRBJ1-5	once
TGTGCCAGCAGCCTTCTTAAGGGGGGCACAGATACGCAGTATTTT	CASSLLKGGTDTQYF	.	TRBV7-3	TRBJ2-3	.
TGCGCCAGCAGCTTGATGCGGGGCAACAATGAGCAGTTCTTC	CASSLMRGNNEQFF	.	TRBV5-1	TRBJ2-1	.
TGTGCCGGAAGGGACAGGCGGTACGAGCAGTACTTC	CAGRDRRYEQYF	TRBD1	TRBV28	TRBJ2-7	.
TGTGCCAGCAGCTTAGCCGGGACAGGGGCGCCCTATGGCTACACCTTC	CASSLAGTGAPYGYTF	TRBD1	TRBV11-2	TRBJ1-2	few
TGTGCCAGCAGCTTAGAGATCAGGGCTGGAAACACCATATATTTT	CASSLEIRAGNTIYF	.	TRBV7-9	TRBJ1-3	once
TGTGCCAGCAGCTTGGACTGGGCAACAGGGTTGATTAGGAACAATGAGCAGTTCTTC	CASSLDWATGLIRNNEQFF	.	TRBV7-9	TRBJ2-1	once
TGTGCTAGTGCCGGGACTAGTCGTCAGACCCAGTACTTC	CASAGTSRQTQYF	TRBD2	TRBV12-5	TRBJ2-5	.
TGTGCCAGCAGTTTAAGGCAGGGAGGCTACGAGCAGTACTTC	CASSLRQGGYEQYF	.	TRBV28	TRBJ2-7	.
TGTGCCAGTAGTATTGTAACAGGGGACCAGCCCCAGCATTTT	CASSIVTGDQPQHF	TRBD1	TRBV19	TRBJ1-5	.
TGCGCCAGCAGCTTGGCGGGACTAGCCTTCACAGATACGCAGTATTTT	CASSLAGLAFTDTQYF	TRBD2	TRBV5-1	TRBJ2-3	once
TGTGCCAGCAGCTCAGGCGGACAGGGGGTTAACTATGGCTACACCTTC	CASSSGGQGVNYGYTF	TRBD1	TRBV13	TRBJ1-2	.
TGTGCCAGCAGCAAAACAGGGGATACGCAGTATTTT	CASSKTGDTQYF	.	TRBV7-3	TRBJ2-3	.
TGTGCCATCAGGTTAAATAGCGGGAGCAACACCGGGGAGCTGTTTTTT	CAIRLNSGSNTGELFF	TRBD2	TRBV10-3	TRBJ2-2	.
TGTGCCAGCAGCCTTGACAGGGGCCACGAGCAGTACTTC	CASSLDRGHEQYF	TRBD1	TRBV7-9	TRBJ2-7	.
TGTGCCAGCAGCCTCCGGGGATGGAATTCACCCCTCCACTTT	CASSLRGWNSPLHF	.	TRBV7-2	TRBJ1-6	.
TGTGCCAGCTCACCACCGATCGGACTCAATGAGCAGTTCTTC	CASSPPIGLNEQFF	.	TRBV18	TRBJ2-1	.
TGTGCTAGTGGTTTTACAGGGCAGCGAGAAAAACTGTTTTTT	CASGFTGQREKLFF	.	TRBV12-5	TRBJ1-4	.
TGCGCCAGCAGTCCCGGGACAGAGAACACCGGGGAGCTGTTTTTT	CASSPGTENTGELFF	TRBD1	TRBV5-1	TRBJ2-2	.
TGCAGCGTTGAGCAGCGGGAGGGTATCGAGCAGTACTTC	CSVEQREGIEQYF	TRBD2	TRBV29-1	TRBJ2-7	.
TGTGCCAGCAGCTGGGGACAGGCCTACGAGCAGTACTTC	CASSWGQAYEQYF	TRBD1	TRBV28	TRBJ2-7	.
TGTGCCAGCAGCCAAGATTTGGGGGGGGGACTTAGCTATGGCTACACCTTC	CASSQDLGGGLSYGYTF	.	TRBV3-1/TRBV3-2	TRBJ1-2	.
TGCAGCGTTGCCCAGGGGGTAAACACTGAAGCTTTCTTT	CSVAQGVNTEAFF	TRBD1	TRBV29-1	TRBJ1-1	.
TGTGCCAGCAGCGCCTCAGGGATATGGAACTATGGCTACACCTTC	CASSASGIWNYGYTF	.	TRBV9	TRBJ1-2	.
TGCGCCAGCAGCACGGGACAGAGGAATGAAAAACTGTTTTTT	CASSTGQRNEKLFF	TRBD1	TRBV5-1	TRBJ1-4	.
TGTGCCAGCAGGCCGACAGGGGGCGGGGGGAACACTGAAGCTTTCTTT	CASRPTGGGGNTEAFF	TRBD1	TRBV7-2	TRBJ1-1	.
TGCGCCAGCAGTGACCGTGGACTAGCGAACTCCTACGAGCAGTACTTC	CASSDRGLANSYEQYF	TRBD2	TRBV10-2	TRBJ2-7	.
TGTGCCAGTAGTCCGGGTCCCACCCGCGGGTACAATGAGCAGTTCTTC	CASSPGPTRGYNEQFF	.	TRBV19	TRBJ2-1	.
TGTGCCAGCAGCCAAGCCGGCCCTACAGTAGGTGGTGCCTACGAGCAGTACTTC	CASSQAGPTVGGAYEQYF	.	TRBV3-1/TRBV3-2	TRBJ2-7	.
TGTGCCAGCACATCACTTGAAGCTTTCTTT	CASTSLEAFF	.	TRBV6-5	TRBJ1-1	once
TGTGCCAGCAGCTCTGCAGGGGCCTACGAGCAGTACTTC	CASSSAGAYEQYF	.	TRBV7-9	TRBJ2-7	.
TGTGCCAGCAGTTCCGGGACACGAGCTTTCTTT	CASSSGTRAFF	.	TRBV12-3/TRBV12-4	TRBJ1-1	.
TGCGCCAGCAGCCGGCGACTAGCGGGGGGGTCGGAGACCCAGTACTTC	CASSRRLAGGSETQYF	TRBD2	TRBV5-1	TRBJ2-5	.
TGTGCCAGCAGCTTGCGTCCTCAAGAGACCCAGTACTTC	CASSLRPQETQYF	.	TRBV5-8	TRBJ2-5	.
TGTGCCAGCAGATCGGACGGACTAAACACTGAAGCTTTCTTT	CASRSDGLNTEAFF	.	TRBV28	TRBJ1-1	.
TGTGCCAGCAGCCAAACAGGGGGTCCTGGAAACACCATATATTTT	CASSQTGGPGNTIYF	TRBD1	TRBV4-2	TRBJ1-3	.
TGTGCCAGCAGCGTAGCCCAGGGGTATGACACTGAAGCTTTCTTT	CASSVAQGYDTEAFF	.	TRBV9	TRBJ1-1	.
TGTGCCAGCAGCCCGGACTCCTTCGAGCAGTACTTC	CASSPDSFEQYF	.	TRBV7-9	TRBJ2-7	.